This entry describes one T cell receptor beta chain. No cognate antigen has been identified for it. Base qualities are not at hand, and no much larger clone is one base apart. In this study, focal radiation therapy paired with CTLA-4 blockade (ipilimumab) was tested in patients who had chemo-refractory metastatic non-small-cell lung cancer. The entry originates in a study of radiotherapy plus CTLA-4 blockade in lung cancer listed by TCRdb under 2018. A note on the overall study: Among enrolled patients, about 19% had an objective response and approximately 30% reached disease control. Results the study describes overall, beyond this receptor: After treatment with radiotherapy and ipilimumab, TCR clones that originated in tumors expanded in peripheral blood. Increased serum interferon-beta after radiation, together with early dynamic changes in blood T cell clones, were reported to be the strongest predictors of response.

The receptor library was made with the immunoSEQ multiplex PCR assay. In its TCRdb copy, this immuneACCESS table keeps in-frame sequences only and misses some clones. Where compared with another copy, unresolved V genes explain less than half of these, and the others have no known cause. The sample table shows about 85,000 clones, and approximately 86% are seen once. The ten largest clones take up approximately 2.2% of the sample. Clipping removes 6 bases from V and 1 base from J, with 2 as the unmatched junction base count. The CDR3 contains 13 residues, cysteine and valine counted. Solely the CDR3 DNA is kept, with 39 bases framed from the first base. Taken from the germline V gene (reference sequence), the CDR1 and CDR2 loops are LNHDA and SQIVND.

The sequence was obtained from a human donor with non-small cell lung cancer who had a partial response to radiotherapy plus ipilimumab. Sample: peripheral blood, taken from a patient treated with radiotherapy plus ipilimumab. The V and J segments used are TRBV19 and TRBJ2-7, with 8 bases matching TRBD2. The CDR3 region has the sequence CASSPSGSYEQYV. At the DNA level, the sequence is TGTGCCAGTAGCCCTAGCGGGTCCTACGAGCAGTACGTC.